The T cell receptor beta chain under discussion was sequenced for a study of cytomegalovirus exposure and HLA in healthy donors. Study results and limitations: Most TCR sequences were seen very rarely across donors, but some public TCRs occurred in many. Several top significant clusters appeared, in a later analysis, to be linked to common viral pathogens. TCR beta V- and J-gene trimming, according to a later analysis, was linked to a missense DCLRE1C variant. Productive status was seen about 90% or about 30% of the time for most TCR beta V segments in an earlier analysis.

Germline CDR1 is KGHSH and CDR2 is LQKENI. This CDR3 comprises 16 residues. V gave up 1 base and J gave up 6 bases, with 15 bases separating them. In this sample, this clone turned up a few times. The antigen remains unidentified. PCR employed 60 Vbeta and 13 Jbeta primers. Generated by immunoSEQ multiplex PCR, the TCRdb table keeps only in-frame clones and is missing some. Here the sample spans fewer than 200,000 clones, roughly 8.7% being singletons. The chain employs TRBV18 and TRBJ2-2; maybe TRBD1 (5 bases). Sequenced input: PBMCs. The receptor's source is a woman aged 30 to 39 in good health and CMV-seropositive. CDR3 coding DNA: TGTGCCAGCTCACCACAGAAGAAGGGGTTGGCCGGGGAGCTGTTTTTT. Amino acids: CASSPQKKGLAGELFF. The full variable domain, completed using reference TRBV18 and TRBJ2-2, is NAGVMQNPRHLVRRRGQEARLRCSPMKGHSHVYWYRQLPEEGLKFMVYLQKENIIDESGMPKERFSAEFPKEGPSILRIQQVVRGDSAAYFCASSPQKKGLAGELFFGEGSRLTVL.